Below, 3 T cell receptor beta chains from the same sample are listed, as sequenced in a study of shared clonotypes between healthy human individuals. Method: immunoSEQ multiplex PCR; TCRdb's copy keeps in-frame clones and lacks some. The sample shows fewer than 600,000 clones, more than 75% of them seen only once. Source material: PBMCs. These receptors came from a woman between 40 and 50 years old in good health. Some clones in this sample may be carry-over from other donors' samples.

CDR3 DNA sequence: TGTGCCAGCAGCAAAGGGACCGGGCGAAATTCACCCCTCCACTTT. This translates into CASSKGTGRNSPLHF. This rearrangement joins TRBV21-1 to TRBJ1-6. TRBV21-1 is classified as a pseudogene. CDR3 length equals 15 residues.

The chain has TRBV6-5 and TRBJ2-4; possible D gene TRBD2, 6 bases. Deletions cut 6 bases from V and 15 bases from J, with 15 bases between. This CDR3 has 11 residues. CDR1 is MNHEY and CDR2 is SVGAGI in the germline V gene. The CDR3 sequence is CASRKGLLLYF. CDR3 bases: TGTGCCAGCAGGAAGGGACTCCTTTTGTACTTC.

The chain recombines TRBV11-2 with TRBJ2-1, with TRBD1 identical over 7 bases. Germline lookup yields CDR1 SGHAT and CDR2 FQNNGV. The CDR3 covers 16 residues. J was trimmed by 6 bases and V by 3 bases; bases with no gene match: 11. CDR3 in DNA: TGTGCCAGCAGCTTCCATACAGGGGTCGGAGGCAATGAGCAGTTCTTC. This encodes CASSFHTGVGGNEQFF.